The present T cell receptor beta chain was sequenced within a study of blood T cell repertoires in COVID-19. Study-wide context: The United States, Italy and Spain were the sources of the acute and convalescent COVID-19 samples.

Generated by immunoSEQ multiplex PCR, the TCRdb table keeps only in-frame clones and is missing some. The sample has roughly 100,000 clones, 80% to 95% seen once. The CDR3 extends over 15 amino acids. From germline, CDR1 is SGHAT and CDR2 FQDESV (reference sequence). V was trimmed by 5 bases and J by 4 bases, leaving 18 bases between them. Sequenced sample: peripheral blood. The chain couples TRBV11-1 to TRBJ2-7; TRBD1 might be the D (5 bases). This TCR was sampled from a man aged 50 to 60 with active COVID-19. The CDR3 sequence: CASSQSRVGGYEQYF. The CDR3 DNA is TGTGCCAGCAGCCAAAGCAGGGTCGGTGGATACGAGCAGTACTTC.